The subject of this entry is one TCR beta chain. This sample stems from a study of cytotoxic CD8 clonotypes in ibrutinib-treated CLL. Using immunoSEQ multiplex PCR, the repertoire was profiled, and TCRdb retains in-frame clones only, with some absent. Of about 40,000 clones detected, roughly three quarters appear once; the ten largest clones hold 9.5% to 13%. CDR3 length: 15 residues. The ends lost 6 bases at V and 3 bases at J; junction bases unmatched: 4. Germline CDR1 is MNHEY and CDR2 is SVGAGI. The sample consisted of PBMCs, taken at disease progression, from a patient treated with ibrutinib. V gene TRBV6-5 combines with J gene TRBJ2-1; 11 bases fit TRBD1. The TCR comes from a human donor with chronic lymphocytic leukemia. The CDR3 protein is CASSRGTGGYNEQFF. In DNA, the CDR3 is TGTGCCAGCAGCCGGGGGACAGGGGGCTACAATGAGCAGTTCTTC.